This is a list of T cell receptor beta chains from one sample in a study of vaccination and CD4 T cells after COVID-19. From the PCR reads, TCRdb called clonotypes with MiXCR, one entry per CDR3 protein. Counted here are 15,000 or so distinct CDR3 sequences, roughly 32% occurring once; the ten biggest clones make up about 16%. These receptors' antigens are unknown. Sequencing was done on a sample of cultured CD4+ T cells from blood. These receptors came from a human donor with COVID-19. Both conserved end residues are part of each CDR3. The D gene is left open where the match is weak. The size of a clone is reported for some rows only, either as once, few or many, or as a class for expanded clones.

J gene,V gene,CDR3 length,D gene,clone size,CDR3 protein,CDR3 DNA
TRBJ1-5,TRBV20-1,14,-,few,CSATDGNSNQPQHF,TGCAGTGCAACCGACGGCAATAGCAATCAGCCCCAGCATTTT
TRBJ2-7,TRBV7-9,15,-,few,CASSLVVGPSYEQYF,TGTGCCAGCAGCTTAGTTGTCGGGCCTTCCTACGAGCAGTACTTC
TRBJ2-5,TRBV7-3,13,-,few,CASSFGEEETQYF,TGTGCCAGCAGCTTCGGTGAGGAAGAGACCCAGTACTTC
TRBJ1-1,TRBV27,15,-,-,CASSLTGGANTEAFF,TGTGCCAGCAGTTTAACCGGGGGGGCGAACACTGAAGCTTTCTTT
TRBJ2-7,TRBV7-2,14,-,few,CASSLRQPSYEQYF,TGTGCCAGCAGCCTCCGACAGCCCTCCTACGAGCAGTACTTC
TRBJ2-5,TRBV15,15,-,-,CATSRGGAQGETQYF,TGTGCCACCAGCAGAGGGGGGGCCCAGGGAGAGACCCAGTACTTC
TRBJ1-4,TRBV20-1,15,-,-,CSATRDGDLNEKLFF,TGCAGTGCTACCCGGGACGGGGATTTAAATGAAAAACTGTTTTTT
TRBJ1-5,TRBV21-1,17,-,-,CASTQPLRLVSNQPQHF,TGTGCCAGCACCCAACCACTTAGGTTGGTGAGCAATCAGCCCCAGCATTTT
TRBJ1-2,TRBV20-1,12,-,few,CSAIAATYGYTF,TGCAGTGCTATTGCGGCAACCTATGGCTACACCTTC
TRBJ2-6,TRBV15,18,TRBD1,-,CATSRGSGGTTGANVLTF,TGTGCCACCAGCAGAGGTTCAGGGGGCACGACTGGGGCCAACGTCCTGACTTTC
TRBJ2-7,TRBV19,13,-,-,CASSVTWAYEQYF,TGTGCCAGTAGTGTAACATGGGCCTACGAGCAGTACTTC
TRBJ2-4,TRBV7-2,15,TRBD2,-,CASSLEIAGGNIQYF,TGTGCCAGCAGCTTAGAGATAGCGGGGGGGAACATTCAGTACTTC
TRBJ1-5,TRBV23-1,11,-,-,CASRDSQPQHF,TGCGCCAGCAGGGACAGCCAGCCCCAGCATTTT
TRBJ2-5,TRBV2,13,TRBD1,-,CASSADRAKTQYF,TGTGCCAGCAGTGCGGACAGGGCCAAGACCCAGTACTTC
TRBJ2-2,TRBV5-4,14,TRBD2,-,CASSRREGTGELFF,TGTGCCAGCAGCAGGAGGGAGGGCACCGGGGAGCTGTTTTTT
TRBJ1-5,TRBV30,13,-,-,CAWSGVGSQPQHF,TGTGCCTGGAGTGGTGTGGGGTCCCAGCCCCAGCATTTT
TRBJ2-1,TRBV12-3/TRBV12-4,16,TRBD2,few,CASSFWRGITINEQFF,TGTGCCAGCAGTTTTTGGCGGGGGATTACAATCAATGAGCAGTTCTTC
TRBJ2-5,TRBV27,15,TRBD2,few,CASSSGLVGQETQYF,TGTGCCAGCAGTTCCGGACTAGTCGGGCAAGAGACCCAGTACTTC
TRBJ1-4,TRBV2,12,-,few,CASSPVGRKLFF,TGTGCCAGCAGCCCCGTGGGGAGAAAACTGTTTTTT
TRBJ1-1,TRBV6-1,14,-,few,CASSKGGLNTEAFF,TGTGCCAGCAGTAAGGGGGGGCTCAACACTGAAGCTTTCTTT
TRBJ2-2,TRBV19,13,TRBD1,-,CASLQGFAGELFF,TGTGCCAGTTTACAGGGGTTTGCCGGGGAGCTGTTTTTT
TRBJ1-3,TRBV7-2,15,-,few,CASSFPRGTGNTIYF,TGTGCCAGCAGCTTCCCCAGGGGAACTGGAAACACCATATATTTT
TRBJ2-1,TRBV30,12,-,-,CAWNKNYNEQFF,TGTGCCTGGAACAAGAACTACAATGAGCAGTTCTTC
TRBJ1-5,TRBV6-2/TRBV6-3,13,-,few,CASSFGSNQPQHF,TGTGCCAGCAGTTTCGGCAGCAATCAGCCCCAGCATTTT
TRBJ2-2,TRBV29-1,12,-,few,CSVPSLGGELFF,TGCAGCGTTCCAAGTTTGGGCGGGGAGCTGTTTTTT
TRBJ1-1,TRBV11-2,14,-,-,CASSLRGLNTEAFF,TGTGCCAGCAGCTTACGTGGTCTGAACACTGAAGCTTTCTTT
TRBJ2-1,TRBV6-2/TRBV6-3,16,TRBD2,-,CASTQTSGGAWNEQFF,TGTGCCAGCACTCAAACCAGCGGGGGGGCCTGGAATGAGCAGTTCTTC
TRBJ2-2,TRBV7-2,12,-,-,CASSYKAGELFF,TGTGCCAGCAGTTACAAAGCCGGGGAGCTGTTTTTT
TRBJ2-4,TRBV6-1,16,TRBD2,-,CASTPKREYAKNIQYF,TGTGCCAGCACGCCCAAGCGGGAGTATGCCAAAAACATTCAGTACTTC
TRBJ2-1,TRBV29-1,12,-,-,CSVGSARNEQFF,TGCAGCGTTGGGTCTGCTCGCAATGAGCAGTTCTTC
TRBJ1-1,TRBV10-1,13,TRBD1,few,CASSEAGGSEAFF,TGCGCCAGCAGTGAGGCAGGGGGCAGCGAAGCTTTCTTT
TRBJ1-5,TRBV6-1,17,TRBD1,few,CASSPPGTGISNQPQHF,TGTGCCAGCAGTCCCCCCGGGACAGGGATTAGCAATCAGCCCCAGCATTTT
TRBJ1-2,TRBV12-3/TRBV12-4,13,TRBD1,-,CASSRTGTYGYTF,TGTGCCAGCAGTCGGACAGGGACTTATGGCTACACCTTC
TRBJ2-7,TRBV7-9,16,TRBD2,-,CASSTTTSGGSREQYF,TGTGCCAGCAGCACAACGACTAGCGGGGGCAGTCGGGAGCAGTACTTC
TRBJ2-7,TRBV5-1,15,-,-,CASSLVDGLPYEQYF,TGCGCCAGCAGCTTGGTCGACGGTTTGCCCTACGAGCAGTACTTC
TRBJ1-5,TRBV6-4,17,TRBD1,few,CASSDTADRGDNQPQHF,TGTGCCAGCAGTGACACCGCGGACAGGGGGGACAATCAGCCCCAGCATTTT
TRBJ1-2,TRBV20-1,16,TRBD1,-,CSARTRGGTGSEGYTF,TGCAGTGCTAGAACCCGGGGAGGGACAGGCTCGGAGGGCTACACCTTC
TRBJ2-3,TRBV4-1,22,TRBD1,-,CASSQDRLDRVSLPPSTDTQYF,TGCGCCAGCAGCCAAGATCGGCTGGACAGGGTTTCTCTACCACCCAGCACAGATACGCAGTATTTT
TRBJ1-5,TRBV28,15,-,-,CASRDTPVDGQPQHF,TGTGCCAGCAGGGACACCCCGGTTGACGGTCAGCCCCAGCATTTT
TRBJ1-4,TRBV7-9,14,TRBD1,-,CASSPGQSNEKLFF,TGTGCCAGCAGCCCGGGACAGAGTAATGAAAAACTGTTTTTT
TRBJ1-2,TRBV11-2,13,-,-,CASSLGQGPGYTF,TGTGCCAGCAGCTTAGGGCAGGGACCTGGCTACACCTTC
TRBJ2-7,TRBV12-3/TRBV12-4,18,TRBD2,-,CASSPQIMSSGVGYEQYF,TGTGCCAGCAGTCCCCAGATTATGTCTAGCGGGGTGGGATACGAGCAGTACTTC
TRBJ1-5,TRBV19,14,-,few,CASKTGGGGQPQHF,TGTGCCAGTAAGACCGGGGGAGGAGGTCAGCCCCAGCATTTT
TRBJ2-1,TRBV4-1,15,-,-,CASSQDWPVTNEQFF,TGCGCCAGCAGCCAAGATTGGCCCGTAACGAATGAGCAGTTCTTC
TRBJ1-1,TRBV6-2/TRBV6-3,14,-,-,CASSYRARNTEAFF,TGTGCCAGCAGCTACAGGGCAAGGAACACTGAAGCTTTCTTT